These 23 T cell receptor beta chains share one sample of origin, sequenced in a study of molecular identifiers for immune sequencing clone quantification. TCRdb re-called the PCR reads with MiXCR, one entry per CDR3 protein. The data show about 320,000 distinct CDR3 sequences, over 20% seen once. The sequencing sample was made of naive CD8+ T cells from blood, with Jurkat cell RNA spiked in. Noted subset: FACS-sorted CD8+CD4-CCR7+CD45RA+ naive T cells. The receptors stem from a human donor in good health. Some libraries in this study had Jurkat cell RNA spiked in.

As DNA, the CDR3 is TGTGCCAGTAGTATTTTGGGGAATAGCAATCAGCCCCAGCATTTT. Its translation: CASSILGNSNQPQHF. This rearrangement joins TRBV19 to TRBJ1-5; D is ambiguous. Germline lookup yields CDR1 LNHDA and CDR2 SQIVND (reference sequence). This CDR3 is built from 15 residues. V was shortened by 3 bases and J by 0 bases, with 9 bases between the two germline ends.

The sample holds many counts of this clonotype. The V and J genes are TRBV5-1 and TRBJ2-7; tentative D call: TRBD1 (6 bases). In germline, CDR1 is SGHRS, CDR2 YFSETQ. Deletions cut 0 bases from V and 2 bases from J, with 9 bases between. The CDR3 contains 14 residues. CDR3 coding DNA: TGCGCCAGCAGCTTGGCCGGGGACACCTACGAGCAGTACTTC. It codes for CASSLAGDTYEQYF.

With respect to this clonotype: This may be a read error: a much more frequent sequence differs by one nucleotide. J is TRBJ2-6 and V is TRBV9, with D possibly being TRBD1 (5 bases). CDR1 and CDR2 (germline): SGDLS, YYNGEE. The CDR3 consists of 15 residues. Here the CDR3 DNA reads TGTGCCAGCAGCGTAGATACCTCTGGGGCCAACGTCCTGGCTTTC. It codes for CASSVDTSGANVLAF.

At least ten counts were recorded for this clonotype. The chain combines TRBV6-5 with TRBJ1-2, with unresolved D. The CDR3 has 14 amino acids. Germline loops: CDR1 MNHEY, CDR2 SVGAGI. V lost 6 bases, J lost 8 bases, and 19 bases lay in between. CDR3 residues: CASSIGKPFTGYTF. The CDR3 DNA sequence: TGTGCCAGCAGCATCGGAAAGCCCTTTACAGGCTACACCTTC.

The chain carries TRBV6-2 or TRBV6-3 and TRBJ2-1, with TRBD2 matching 7 bases. The CDR3 runs to 12 residues. Germline CDR1 is MNHEY and CDR2 is SVGEGT. V lost 11 bases and J lost 9; bases outside the gene matches: 10. Written as DNA, the CDR3 is TGTGCCGCGGGGGTGGGGCGCGGTGAGCAGTTCTTC. This gives the protein CAAGVGRGEQFF.

This clonotype showed up many times. The chain employs TRBV6-5 and TRBJ2-5; D may correspond to TRBD1 or TRBD2 (5 bases each). Germline values: CDR1 MNHEY, CDR2 SVGAGI. The CDR3 spans 15 residues. With 0 bases removed from V and 2 bases from J, the gap between germline ends came to 10 bases. CDR3 amino acids: CASSYSWGSQETQYF. CDR3 DNA sequence: TGTGCCAGCAGTTACTCTTGGGGGTCACAAGAGACCCAGTACTTC.

This clonotype has at least ten counts. The chain recombines TRBV7-9 with TRBJ2-1, with 11 bases that match TRBD2. V lost 9 bases to trimming and J lost 15 bases; unmatched junction nucleotides: 22. The germline V gene encodes CDR1 SEHNR and CDR2 FQNEAQ (reference sequence). The CDR3 consists of 16 residues. Written as DNA, the CDR3 is TGTGCCAGTTCCCCCGGGACTAGCGGACCTAGTGGTGCGTCGTTCTTC. This encodes CASSPGTSGPSGASFF. Filled out from reference TRBV7-9 and TRBJ2-1, the complete variable domain reads DTGVSQNPRHKITKRGQNVTFRCDPISEHNRLYWYRQTLGQGPEFLTYFQNEAQLEKSRLLSDRFSAERPKGSFSTLEIQRTEQGDSAMYLCASSPGTSGPSGASFFGPGTRLTVL.

This clonotype has a count of ten or more. The chain links TRBV7-2 to TRBJ1-1; D possibly corresponds to TRBD1 (6 bases). The CDR3 length is 19 residues. The V end lost 2 bases, the J end lost 5 bases, and 27 bases lay between the germline ends. The germline V gene encodes CDR1 SGHTA and CDR2 FQGNSA. The CDR3 loop is CASSLIRDNVRSRWTEAFF. CDR3 coding DNA: TGTGCCAGCAGCTTAATCAGGGACAACGTTCGGAGTAGGTGGACTGAAGCTTTCTTT.

In this sample, this clonotype turned up many times. The chain uses TRBV7-2 and TRBJ2-5; no definite D call. The V gene lost 5 bases and the J gene lost 3 bases, with 10 bases spanning the gap. The germline V gene encodes CDR1 SGHTA and CDR2 FQGNSA. The CDR3 has 13 amino acids. As DNA, the CDR3 is TGTGCCAGCAGCGGGCCATTGGAAGAGACCCAGTACTTC. Protein: CASSGPLEETQYF.

Turning to this clonotype: This clone may be a read error of a much larger clone one base away. The chain carries TRBV19 and TRBJ2-1, with no clear D. The CDR3 sequence is 13 residues long. Germline V gene lookup returns CDR1 LNHDA and CDR2 SQIVND (reference sequence). CDR3 loop: CAGSIDRYNEQFF. CDR3 in DNA: TGTGCCGGTAGTATAGATCGCTACAATGAGCAGTTCTTC.

This clonotype has only a few counts. Being one base from a much bigger clone, this may be a read error. The gene calls are TRBV20-1 and TRBJ1-5, with 8 bases identical to TRBD1. After removal of 0 bases from V and 5 bases from J, the junction contained 9 bases not matched to a gene. Germline CDR1 and CDR2: DFQATT and SNEGSKA (reference sequence). The CDR3 runs 16 residues. CDR3 nucleotide sequence: TGCAGTGCTAGAGATTTTGCAGGGGGCGGTCATCAGCCCCAGCATTTT. This sequence encodes CSARDFAGGGHQPQHF.

V usage is TRBV3-1 and J usage is TRBJ2-3; the D gene is possibly TRBD1 (5 bases). This CDR3 spans 15 amino acids. The V and J ends lost 4 bases and 10 bases respectively, with 21 bases between them. Germline V lookup: CDR1 LGHDT, CDR2 YNNKEL (reference sequence). The CDR3 loop is CASSPTVSQGQSQYF. The CDR3 DNA follows: TGTGCCAGCAGCCCTACGGTCTCTCAGGGTCAGTCGCAGTATTTT.

This clonotype was picked up many times. The chain links TRBV5-5 to TRBJ2-7; weak D call: TRBD1 (6 bases). The V end was cut by 2 bases, the J end by 5 bases, with 11 bases between. CDR3 length: 13 amino acids. CDR1 and CDR2 (germline): SGHKS, YYEKEE (reference sequence). CDR3 nucleotides: TGTGCCAGCAGCTTCGGTGGGGGCGACGAGCAGTACTTC. The encoded protein is CASSFGGGDEQYF.

The table lists this clonotype with many counts. The CDR3 sequence is CASRTTGELFF. In DNA, the CDR3 is TGTGCCAGCAGGACAACCGGGGAGCTGTTTTTT. This chain joins TRBV5-5 and TRBJ2-2; D call uncertain. CDR3 size: 11 residues. Germline V lookup: CDR1 SGHKS, CDR2 YYEKEE (reference sequence). Trimming cost V 5 bases and J 5 bases, with 4 bases left between them. The full variable domain, rest sourced from reference TRBV5-5 and TRBJ2-2, is DAGVTQSPTHLIKTRGQQVTLRCSPISGHKSVSWYQQVLGQGPQFIFQYYEKEERGRGNFPDRFSARQFPNYSSELNVNALLLGDSALYLCASRTTGELFFGEGSRLTVL.

This clonotype was observed many times. The chain carries TRBV4-3 and TRBJ1-2; D not resolved. The CDR3 runs 15 residues. V lost 0 bases and J 3 bases, leaving 11 bases between the germline ends. Germline V gene lookup returns CDR1 LGHNA and CDR2 YSLEER. CDR3 residues: CASSQDYGVDYGYTF. In DNA form, the CDR3 reads TGCGCCAGCAGCCAAGATTACGGGGTAGACTATGGCTACACCTTC.

This clonotype was recorded many times. This chain joins TRBV20-1 and TRBJ2-2, with 7 positions matching TRBD1. The germline CDR1 and CDR2 sequences are DFQATT and SNEGSKA (reference sequence). Unmatched junction bases numbered 20, after V lost 0 bases and J lost 4 bases. This CDR3 is 20 amino acids long. In DNA, the CDR3 is TGCAGTGCTAGAGATCTACTTGGCCCTTATAGGGGGCGCCCCACCGGGGAGCTGTTTTTT. Protein product: CSARDLLGPYRGRPTGELFF.

This clonotype was observed a few times. The V call is TRBV20-1, the J call TRBJ2-4, with TRBD2 identical over 8 bases. The junction had 6 bases not matched to a gene; V was cut back by 0 bases and J by 5 bases. The CDR3 is made up of 15 amino acids. Germline V gene lookup returns CDR1 DFQATT and CDR2 SNEGSKA (reference sequence). The CDR3 protein is CSARDSGVVENIQYF. CDR3 coding DNA: TGCAGTGCTAGAGATAGCGGGGTAGTCGAAAACATTCAGTACTTC.

A few counts support this clonotype. The CDR3: CASSSITGRWQETQYF. The DNA of the CDR3 is TGTGCCAGCAGCAGTATTACAGGGAGGTGGCAAGAGACCCAGTACTTC. This chain uses TRBV5-5 with TRBJ2-5; D possibly uses TRBD1 or TRBD2 (6 bases each). Germline V CDR1 and CDR2: SGHKS, YYEKEE (reference sequence). The V end lost 4 bases, the J end lost 2 bases, and 18 bases lay between the germline ends. CDR3 length: 16 residues.

On this clonotype: A much larger clone lies one base from this, so it may be a read error. Lacking the conserved final phenylalanine or tryptophan, this CDR3 likely reflects a read error. CDR3 amino acids: CASRGQGSTEAFL. CDR3 DNA sequence: TGTGCCAGCAGGGGACAGGGAAGCACTGAAGCTTTCCTT. The chain links TRBV6-1 to TRBJ1-1; 9 nucleotides align to TRBD1. The CDR3 has 13 residues. The germline V gene has CDR1 MNHNS and CDR2 SASEGT. V was clipped by 6 bases and J by 4 bases; unmatched bases: 3.

This clonotype has just a few counts. The J gene is TRBJ2-5, the V gene TRBV3-1; 13 bases are shared with TRBD2. The CDR3 loop spans 15 amino acids. J gave up 2 bases and V 8 bases, and 5 bases lay outside the gene matches. The germline V gene encodes CDR1 LGHDT and CDR2 YNNKEL (reference sequence). CDR3 coding DNA: TGTGCCAGCGGTGGACTAGCGGGGGCTCAAGAGACCCAGTACTTC. It yields the protein CASGGLAGAQETQYF.

V gene TRBV4-1 combines with J gene TRBJ2-7, with TRBD2 identical over 8 bases. Trimming took 1 base from V and 2 from J; bases not matched to a gene: 13. CDR1 MGHRA and CDR2 YSYEKL come from the germline V gene. The CDR3 has 18 amino acids. In DNA, the CDR3 is TGCGCCAGCAGCCAAGCCTCCCGGGGGGGGGGGGGGGCCTACGAGCAGTACTTC. Residues: CASSQASRGGGGAYEQYF.

This clonotype was counted many times. The chain links TRBV5-6 to TRBJ2-7; 7 bases are shared with TRBD1. The V and J ends lost 4 bases and 7 bases, in that order; junction bases with no gene match: 11. This CDR3 has 14 amino acids. In germline, CDR1 is SGHDT, CDR2 YYEEEE. The CDR3 region is CASSPSTGPGEQYF. CDR3 in DNA: TGTGCCAGCAGCCCATCGACAGGGCCGGGGGAGCAGTACTTC.

In regard to this clonotype: Since a much larger clone is just one base distant, this may be a read error. The V call is TRBV7-9, the J call TRBJ2-5; 10 nucleotides match TRBD2. CDR3 size: 16 residues. CDR1 SEHNR and CDR2 FQNEAQ come from the germline V gene (reference sequence). As DNA, the CDR3 is TGTGCCAGCAGCTTAGGTACATCTAGCGGGAGAGAGACCCGGTACTTC. Amino acid sequence: CASSLGTSSGRETRYF.